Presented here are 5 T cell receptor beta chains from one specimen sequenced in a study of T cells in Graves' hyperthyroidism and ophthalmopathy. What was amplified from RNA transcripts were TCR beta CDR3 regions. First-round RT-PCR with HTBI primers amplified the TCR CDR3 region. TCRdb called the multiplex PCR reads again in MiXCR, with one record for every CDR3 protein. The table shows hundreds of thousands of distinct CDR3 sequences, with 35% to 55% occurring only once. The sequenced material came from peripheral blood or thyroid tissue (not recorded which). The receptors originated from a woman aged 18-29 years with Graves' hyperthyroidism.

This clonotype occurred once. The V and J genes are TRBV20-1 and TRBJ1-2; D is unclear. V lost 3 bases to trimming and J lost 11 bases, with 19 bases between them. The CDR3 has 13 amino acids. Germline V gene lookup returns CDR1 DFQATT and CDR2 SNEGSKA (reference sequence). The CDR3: CSASGYSVAGYTF. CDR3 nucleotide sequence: TGCAGTGCTAGTGGGTATTCCGTAGCTGGGTACACCTTC.

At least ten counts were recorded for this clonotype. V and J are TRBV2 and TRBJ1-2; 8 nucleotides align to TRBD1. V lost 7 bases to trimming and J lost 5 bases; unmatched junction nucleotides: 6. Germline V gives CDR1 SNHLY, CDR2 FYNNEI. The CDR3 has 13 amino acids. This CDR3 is CASTGTGRYGYTF. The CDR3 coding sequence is TGTGCCAGCACCGGGACAGGCCGATATGGCTACACCTTC.

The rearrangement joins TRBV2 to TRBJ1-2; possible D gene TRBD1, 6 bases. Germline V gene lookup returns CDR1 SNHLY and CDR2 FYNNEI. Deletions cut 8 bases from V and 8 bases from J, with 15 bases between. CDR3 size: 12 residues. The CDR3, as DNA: TGTGCCAGCCTCTCAGGGGACGAGGGCTACACCTTC. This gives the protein CASLSGDEGYTF.

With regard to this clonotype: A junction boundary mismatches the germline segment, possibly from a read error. This CDR3 reads CASSQGFKSSYEQYF. DNA for the CDR3: TGCGCCAGCAGCCAAGGGTTCAAGTCTTCCTACGAGCAGTACTTC. The V gene is TRBV7-3, the J gene TRBJ2-5; D is uncertain. The J call is uncertain, as TRBJ2-7 better fits the DNA end. The CDR3 contains 15 residues. Germline-derived CDR1 and CDR2 are SGHTA and FQGTGA.

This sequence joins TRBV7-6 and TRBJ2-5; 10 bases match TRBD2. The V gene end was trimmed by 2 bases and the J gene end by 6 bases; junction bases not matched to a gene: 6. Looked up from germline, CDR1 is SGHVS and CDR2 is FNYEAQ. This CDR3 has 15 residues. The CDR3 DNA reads TGTGCCAGCAGCTTACTAGCGGGAGATGTAAAGACCCAGTACTTC. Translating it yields CASSLLAGDVKTQYF.